This TCR beta chain was sequenced in a study of T cell responses to AZD1222 COVID-19 vaccine. Germline V gene lookup returns CDR1 MNHNS and CDR2 SASEGT. The CDR3 has 18 residues. V was pared by 1 base and J by 4 bases, with 9 bases of the junction left unmatched. This table comes from immunoSEQ multiplex PCR, and its TCRdb copy is limited to in-frame clones, with some not included. The sample comprises 95,000 to 150,000 clones, more than 85% of which are singletons, and roughly 10% rests with the top ten. In this sample, this clone turned up once. Specimen: peripheral blood, collected on day 0 of AZD1222 vaccination. The gene calls are TRBV6-1 and TRBJ2-5, with TRBD2 matching 13 bases. The TCR sequence derives from an adult in good health. In DNA form, the CDR3 reads TGTGCCAGCAGTGAAGTCAGAGGGGGACTAGCGGGAATAGAGACCCAGTACTTC. Protein sequence: CASSEVRGGLAGIETQYF.